The clone carrying this TCR beta chain showed up just a few times. Its antigen is not identified. The data derive from a study of CD8+CD57+ T cells in acquired aplastic anemia. The overall study: Sorted CD4+ and CD8+ cell DNA averaged about 3.5 ug. Healthy donors averaged approximately 10 million reads for CD4+ cells. Study-wide results and caveats: Controls did not differ significantly from patients in CD8+ Simpson's diversity. Patients had about 31 CD8+ CDR3 sequences in common with controls (the shared set).

Profiles of TCR beta VDJ and CDR3 were generated from a genomic DNA template. MiXCR, applied by TCRdb to the reads, yields one record per CDR3 protein. The table includes about 220,000 distinct CDR3 sequences, almost 35% detected once. CDR3 length equals 16 residues. The V gene end was trimmed by 0 bases and the J gene end by 5 bases; junction bases not matched to a gene: 5. Germline CDR1 LNHNV, CDR2 YYDKDF (reference sequence). Sequencing was performed on sorted CD4+, CD8+, or CD8+CD57+ T cells (not recorded which) from PBMCs. The chain uses TRBV15 and TRBJ2-3; 10 nucleotides agree with TRBD1. The source of this sequence is a human donor in good health, serving as a control. CDR3 amino acids: CATSRDPGQGQDTQYF. CDR3 bases: TGTGCCACCAGCAGAGATCCGGGACAGGGGCAAGATACGCAGTATTTT. Drawing the rest from reference TRBV15 and TRBJ2-3, the complete variable domain is DAMVIQNPRYQVTQFGKPVTLSCSQTLNHNVMYWYQQKSSQAPKLLFHYYDKDFNNEADTPDNFQSRRPNTSFCFLDIRSPGLGDTAMYLCATSRDPGQGQDTQYFGPGTRLTVL.